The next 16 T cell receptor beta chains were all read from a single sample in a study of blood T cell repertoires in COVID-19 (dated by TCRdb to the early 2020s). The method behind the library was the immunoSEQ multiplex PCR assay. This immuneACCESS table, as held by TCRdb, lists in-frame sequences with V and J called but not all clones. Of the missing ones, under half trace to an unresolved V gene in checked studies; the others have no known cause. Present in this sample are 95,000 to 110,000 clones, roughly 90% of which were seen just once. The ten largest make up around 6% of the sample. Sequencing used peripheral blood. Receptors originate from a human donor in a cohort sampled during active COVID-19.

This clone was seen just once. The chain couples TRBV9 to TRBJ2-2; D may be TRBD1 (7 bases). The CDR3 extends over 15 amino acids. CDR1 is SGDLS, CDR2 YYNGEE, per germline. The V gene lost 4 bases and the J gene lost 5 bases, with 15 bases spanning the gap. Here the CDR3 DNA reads TGTGCCAGCAGCTCAGGGGGGTCCATTACCGGGGAGCTGTTTTTT. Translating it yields CASSSGGSITGELFF.

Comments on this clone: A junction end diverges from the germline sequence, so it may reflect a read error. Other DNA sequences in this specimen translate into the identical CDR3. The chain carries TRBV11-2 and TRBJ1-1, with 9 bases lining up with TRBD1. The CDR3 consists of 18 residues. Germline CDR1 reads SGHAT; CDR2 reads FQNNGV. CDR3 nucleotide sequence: TGTGCCAGCAGCTTGAAAGGCTATCCGGGACAGGGTAACACTGAGGCTTTCTTT. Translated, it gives CASSLKGYPGQGNTEAFF.

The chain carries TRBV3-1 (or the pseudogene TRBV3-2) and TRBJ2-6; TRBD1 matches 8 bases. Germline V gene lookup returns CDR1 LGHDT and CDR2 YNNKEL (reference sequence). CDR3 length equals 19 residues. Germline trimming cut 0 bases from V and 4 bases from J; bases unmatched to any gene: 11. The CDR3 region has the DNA TGTGCCAGCAGCCAAGAGTTTACAGGGACAGGTTTGGGGGCCAACGTCCTGACTTTC. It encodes CASSQEFTGTGLGANVLTF.

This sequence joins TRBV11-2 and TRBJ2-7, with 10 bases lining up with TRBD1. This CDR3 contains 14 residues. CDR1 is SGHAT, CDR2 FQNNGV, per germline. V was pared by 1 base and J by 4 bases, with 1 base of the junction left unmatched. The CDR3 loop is CASSLAGQGYEQYF. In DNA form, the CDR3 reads TGTGCCAGCAGCTTAGCGGGACAGGGGTACGAGCAGTACTTC.

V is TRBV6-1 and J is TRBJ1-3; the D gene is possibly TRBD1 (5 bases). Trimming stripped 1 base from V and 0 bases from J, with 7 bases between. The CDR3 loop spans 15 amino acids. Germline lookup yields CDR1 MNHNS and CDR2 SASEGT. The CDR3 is CASSEGQYSGNTIYF. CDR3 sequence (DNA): TGTGCCAGCAGTGAAGGACAGTACTCTGGAAACACCATATATTTT.

The CDR3 reads CASSYSAGGTEAFF. Here the CDR3 DNA reads TGTGCCAGCAGTTACTCTGCAGGGGGCACTGAAGCTTTCTTT. The V gene is TRBV6-5, the J gene TRBJ1-1; TRBD1 matches at 7 bases. Per the germline V gene, CDR1 is MNHEY and CDR2 is SVGAGI. V was pared by 0 bases and J by 4 bases, with 2 bases of the junction left unmatched. This CDR3 contains 14 residues.

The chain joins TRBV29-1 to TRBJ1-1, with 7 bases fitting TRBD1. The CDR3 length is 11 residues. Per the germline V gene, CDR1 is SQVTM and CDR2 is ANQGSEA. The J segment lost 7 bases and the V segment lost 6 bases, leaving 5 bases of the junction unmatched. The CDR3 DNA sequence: TGCAGCGTCCTAGGGGGCGGTGAAGCTTTCTTT. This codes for CSVLGGGEAFF.

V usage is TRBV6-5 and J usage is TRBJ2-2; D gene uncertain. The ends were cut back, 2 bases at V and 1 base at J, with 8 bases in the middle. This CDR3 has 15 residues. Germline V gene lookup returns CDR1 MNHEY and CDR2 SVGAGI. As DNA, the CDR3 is TGTGCCAGCAGTTACGACCCGGGGAACACCGGGGAGCTGTTTTTT. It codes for CASSYDPGNTGELFF.

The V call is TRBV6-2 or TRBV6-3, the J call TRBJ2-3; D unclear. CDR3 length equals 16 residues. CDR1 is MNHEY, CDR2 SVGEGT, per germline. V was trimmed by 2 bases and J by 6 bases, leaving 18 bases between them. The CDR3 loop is CASSYKPLLTGDTQYF. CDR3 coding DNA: TGTGCCAGCAGTTACAAACCTCTCTTGACCGGGGATACGCAGTATTTT.

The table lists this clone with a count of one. CDR3 sequence reads: CASSLGPGGAPPLHF. The DNA of the CDR3 is TGTGCCAGCAGCTTAGGCCCGGGTGGAGCGCCACCCCTCCACTTT. The chain recombines TRBV7-9 with TRBJ1-6, with D unresolved. V was trimmed by 1 base and J by 11 bases, leaving 15 bases between them. Germline V CDR1 and CDR2: SEHNR, FQNEAQ (reference sequence). The CDR3 length is 15 residues.

CDR3 residues: CASSTAGLKYNEQFF. The CDR3 DNA reads as TGTGCCAGCAGCACCGCCGGACTCAAGTACAATGAGCAGTTCTTC. This sequence joins TRBV11-2 and TRBJ2-1; D perhaps matches TRBD2 (5 bases). Trimming took 5 bases from V and 4 from J, leaving 15 bases between them. The CDR3 length is 15 residues. From germline, CDR1 is SGHAT and CDR2 FQNNGV.

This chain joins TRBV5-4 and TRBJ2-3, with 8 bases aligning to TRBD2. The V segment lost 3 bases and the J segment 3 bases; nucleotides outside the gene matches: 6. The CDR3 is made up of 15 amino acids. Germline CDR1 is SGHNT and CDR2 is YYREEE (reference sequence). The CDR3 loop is CASSYGGGRTDTQYF. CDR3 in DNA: TGTGCCAGCAGCTACGGGGGGGGCAGGACAGATACGCAGTATTTT.

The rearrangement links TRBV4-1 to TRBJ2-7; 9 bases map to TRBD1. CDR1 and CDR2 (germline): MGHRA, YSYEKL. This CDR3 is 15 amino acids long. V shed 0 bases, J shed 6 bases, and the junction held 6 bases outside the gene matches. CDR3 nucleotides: TGCGCCAGCAGCCAAGACCCCGGGACAGGGACCGAGCAGTACTTC. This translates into CASSQDPGTGTEQYF.

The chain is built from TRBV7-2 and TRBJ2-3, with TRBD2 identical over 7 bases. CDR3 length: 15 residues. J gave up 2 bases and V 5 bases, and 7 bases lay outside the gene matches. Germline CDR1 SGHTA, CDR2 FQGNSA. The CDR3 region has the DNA TGTGCCAGCAGCCTCCAAGCGGGGTCCACAGATACGCAGTATTTT. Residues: CASSLQAGSTDTQYF.

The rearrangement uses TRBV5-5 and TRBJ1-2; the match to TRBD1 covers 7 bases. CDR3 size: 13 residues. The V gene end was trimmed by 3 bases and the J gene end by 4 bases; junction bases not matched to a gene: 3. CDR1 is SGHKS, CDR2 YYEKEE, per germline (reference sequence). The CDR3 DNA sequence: TGTGCCAGCAGCTCCGGGACAGTCTATGGCTACACCTTC. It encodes CASSSGTVYGYTF.

The CDR3: CASSLAGGPSYEQYF. The CDR3 region has the DNA TGTGCCAGCAGCTTAGCGGGAGGGCCCTCGTACGAGCAGTACTTC. This chain links TRBV11-2 with TRBJ2-7; 8 bases match TRBD2. V shed 1 base, J shed 4 bases, and the junction held 6 bases outside the gene matches. This CDR3 has 15 residues. The germline V gene encodes CDR1 SGHAT and CDR2 FQNNGV.